Below, 23 T cell receptor beta chains from the same sample are listed, as sequenced in a study of CD8 T cells in Susac syndrome. cDNA came from approximately 0.5 to 1 ug RNA primed by random hexamers. TCRdb ran MiXCR on the immunoSEQ multiplex PCR reads and lists one entry per CDR3 protein. This table holds some 120,000 distinct CDR3 sequences, approximately 94% found once. Sequencing used CD4+ T cells from PBMCs. The receptor source for this set is a human donor with multiple sclerosis.

V and J are TRBV27 and TRBJ2-7; TRBD1 matches at 8 bases. Germline-derived CDR1 and CDR2 are MNHEY and SMNVEV (reference sequence). This CDR3 spans 13 amino acids. Trimming at V came to 4 bases and at J to 6 bases, leaving 5 bases not matched to a gene. CDR3 region: CASSWTGQAEQYF. The CDR3 DNA reads TGTGCCAGCAGTTGGACAGGGCAGGCCGAGCAGTACTTC.

V usage is TRBV20-1 and J usage is TRBJ2-3; possibly TRBD1 for D (5 bases). Germline V gene sequence: CDR1 DFQATT, CDR2 SNEGSKA (reference sequence). The CDR3 sequence is 12 residues long. Trimming shortened V by 7 bases and J by 2 bases, and 10 bases separated the two germline ends. DNA for the CDR3: TGCAGTGTGGCTGGGGCCACAGATACGCAGTATTTT. Amino acid sequence: CSVAGATDTQYF.

This rearrangement joins TRBV4-1 to TRBJ2-5; D may be TRBD2 (6 bases). V was trimmed by 0 bases and J by 1 base, leaving 9 bases between them. This CDR3 contains 15 residues. Germline CDR1 MGHRA, CDR2 YSYEKL. CDR3 sequence: CASSQDRRGQETQYF. The DNA of the CDR3 is TGCGCCAGCAGCCAAGATCGGCGGGGCCAAGAGACCCAGTACTTC.

The V and J genes are TRBV18 and TRBJ1-5; no clear D. The CDR3 totals 14 residues. Trimming stripped 0 bases from V and 3 bases from J, with 6 bases between. Germline V gene lookup returns CDR1 KGHSH and CDR2 LQKENI. The DNA for the CDR3 is TGTGCCAGCTCACCACCCGGGAACAATCAGCCCCAGCATTTT. Translation gives CASSPPGNNQPQHF.

The genes are TRBV6-1 and TRBJ1-2, with 9 bases identical to TRBD1. Germline CDR1 MNHNS, CDR2 SASEGT. The trim removed 5 bases at V and 0 bases at J, leaving 10 bases unmatched. The CDR3 has 17 residues. CDR3 region: CASSRTTGTGTNYGYTF. DNA of the CDR3: TGTGCCAGCAGTCGCACAACAGGGACAGGGACTAACTATGGCTACACCTTC.

J is TRBJ2-3 and V is TRBV24-1, with 11 positions matching TRBD1. The germline V gene encodes CDR1 KGHDR and CDR2 SFDVKD. The V segment lost 8 bases and the J segment 5 bases; nucleotides outside the gene matches: 5. This CDR3 spans 14 amino acids. The CDR3 sequence is CATKGDRGKDTQYF. CDR3 nucleotide sequence: TGTGCCACCAAAGGGGACAGGGGGAAAGATACGCAGTATTTT.

V gene TRBV6-6 combines with J gene TRBJ2-7; 14 bases match TRBD2. Germline CDR1 reads MNHNY; CDR2 reads SVGAGI (reference sequence). Trimming removed 4 bases from V and 6 bases from J; junction bases left unmatched: 8. The CDR3 consists of 16 residues. CDR3 bases: TGTGCCAGCAGTTTTTCCTCGACTAGCGGGGGGGGCGAGCAGTACTTC. It translates to CASSFSSTSGGGEQYF.

This clonotype was observed a few times. The chain has TRBV24-1 and TRBJ2-6; perhaps TRBD2 as D (5 bases). The CDR3 has 15 amino acids. The germline CDR1 and CDR2 sequences are KGHDR and SFDVKD. Trimming cost V 4 bases and J 2 bases, with 8 bases left between them. CDR3 in DNA: TGTGCCACCAGTGACGGGATTGCTGGGGCCAACGTCCTGACTTTC. This gives the protein CATSDGIAGANVLTF.

The rearrangement links TRBV6-6 to TRBJ2-5, with 7 bases fitting TRBD2. The CDR3 consists of 12 residues. Germline-derived CDR1 and CDR2 are MNHNY and SVGAGI (reference sequence). With V trimmed by 9 bases and J by 1 base, 2 bases remained unmatched. The CDR3 sequence is CASKRGQETQYF. For the CDR3, the DNA is TGTGCCAGTAAGCGGGGCCAAGAGACCCAGTACTTC.

The J gene is TRBJ1-2, the V gene TRBV7-6; D possibly corresponds to TRBD1 (6 bases). The germline V gene has CDR1 SGHVS and CDR2 FNYEAQ. V was trimmed by 2 bases and J by 8 bases, leaving 15 bases between them. There are 14 residues in the CDR3. CDR3: CASSLNQGSGGYTF. The CDR3 nucleotides are TGTGCCAGCAGCTTAAATCAGGGGTCGGGGGGCTACACCTTC.

The chain has TRBV5-1 and TRBJ2-7, with no clear D. This CDR3 spans 16 amino acids. V was trimmed by 2 bases and J by 3 bases, leaving 18 bases between them. The germline CDR1 and CDR2 sequences are SGHRS and YFSETQ. The CDR3 nucleotides read TGCGCCAGCAGCTTTACCAACGTAAGAGCACACTACGAGCAGTACTTC. Protein sequence: CASSFTNVRAHYEQYF.

This chain links TRBV6-5 with TRBJ1-1; D is uncertain. This CDR3 has 13 residues. Germline assignment: CDR1 MNHEY and CDR2 SVGAGI. Trimming removed 7 bases at V and 4 bases at J, with 13 bases between. The CDR3 region is CASTDPRGTEAFF. The CDR3 coding sequence is TGTGCCAGCACTGATCCCCGTGGCACTGAAGCTTTCTTT.

The V and J genes are TRBV12-3 or TRBV12-4 and TRBJ1-2, with a possible D match to TRBD1 (5 bases). V was shortened by 7 bases and J by 3 bases, with 15 bases between the two germline ends. The CDR3 spans 14 residues. CDR3 sequence reads: CASISGRLDYGYTF. CDR3 in DNA: TGTGCCAGCATTTCGGGGCGCCTCGACTATGGCTACACCTTC.

The sample holds one count of this clonotype. V usage is TRBV19 and J usage is TRBJ1-5; D remains unclear. Germline V lookup: CDR1 LNHDA, CDR2 SQIVND (reference sequence). The CDR3 runs 15 residues. V lost 3 bases, J lost 5 bases, and 14 bases lay in between. The DNA for the CDR3 is TGTGCCAGTAGTATTGAGCGGACTGATGATCAGCCCCAGCATTTT. Translation gives CASSIERTDDQPQHF.

This clonotype was seen once. The rearrangement joins TRBV12-3 or TRBV12-4 to TRBJ2-3; no firm D call. The ends were cut back, 6 bases at V and 2 bases at J, with 12 bases in the middle. This CDR3 comprises 14 residues. The CDR3 region has the DNA TGTGCCAGCAGGAGACAAGCATTCACAGATACGCAGTATTTT. Amino acid sequence: CASRRQAFTDTQYF.

The chain is built from TRBV12-1 and TRBJ2-7; the table assigns TRBD1, which was not confirmed against the DNA. TRBV12-1 is noted as a pseudogene. This CDR3 has 15 residues. The CDR3 region is CASSSPGTGRGPQYF. The CDR3 nucleotides are TGTGCCAGCAGCTCCCCGGGGACCGGGAGAGGACCGCAGTACTTC.

This clonotype occurred once. The rearrangement links TRBV6-2 or TRBV6-3 to TRBJ1-1; D ambiguous. This CDR3 region has 14 residues. From germline, CDR1 is MNHEY and CDR2 SVGEGT. Trimming stripped 4 bases from V and 0 bases from J, with 9 bases between. CDR3 sequence (DNA): TGTGCCAGCAGTTTAATCCCGTTGAACACTGAAGCTTTCTTT. Protein product: CASSLIPLNTEAFF.

The rearrangement joins TRBV6-5 to TRBJ1-2, with 7 bases fitting TRBD1. The CDR3 has 13 amino acids. The J segment lost 5 bases and the V segment lost 7 bases, leaving 7 bases of the junction unmatched. Germline-derived CDR1 and CDR2 are MNHEY and SVGAGI. The CDR3, as DNA: TGTGCCAGCACCTCAAAGGGGGCGTATGGCTACACCTTC. Amino acid sequence: CASTSKGAYGYTF.

This clonotype was counted a single time. The J gene is TRBJ1-2, the V gene TRBV5-1, with D unresolved. This CDR3 region has 13 residues. In germline, CDR1 is SGHRS, CDR2 YFSETQ. V gave up 8 bases and J gave up 3 bases, with 14 bases separating them. The CDR3 DNA reads as TGCGCCAGTACCCGAGAAGACCACTATGGCTACACCTTC. Amino acids: CASTREDHYGYTF.

V usage is TRBV7-3 and J usage is TRBJ2-1; D is perhaps TRBD1 or TRBD2 (5 bases each). With 4 bases removed from V and 0 bases from J, the gap between germline ends came to 10 bases. The CDR3 is 15 amino acids. Germline lookup yields CDR1 SGHTA and CDR2 FQGTGA. CDR3 nucleotide sequence: TGTGCCAGCAGCTCGGGGACGAGCTCCTACAATGAGCAGTTCTTC. Protein sequence: CASSSGTSSYNEQFF.

This clonotype was seen only a few times. The rearrangement links TRBV3-1 to TRBJ2-1, with 15 bases matching TRBD2. The CDR3 covers 17 residues. Looked up from germline, CDR1 is LGHDT and CDR2 is YNNKEL (reference sequence). The V and J ends lost 4 bases and 4 bases, in that order; junction bases with no gene match: 5. The DNA of the CDR3 is TGTGCCAGCAGCCCCTGGACTAGCGGGGGGGGGTACAATGAGCAGTTCTTC. Amino acids: CASSPWTSGGGYNEQFF.

The J gene is TRBJ2-3, the V gene TRBV4-3; perhaps D is TRBD1 or TRBD2 (5 bases each). CDR3 length: 17 residues. Between the trimmed V and J ends, which lost 1 base and 4 bases, there was a span of 18 bases. In germline, CDR1 is LGHNA, CDR2 YSLEER. CDR3 sequence reads: CASSQASGAGKADTQYF. CDR3 coding DNA: TGCGCCAGCAGCCAAGCTTCCGGGGCTGGCAAAGCAGATACGCAGTATTTT.

The chain recombines TRBV23-1 with TRBJ2-6; D unclear. TRBV23-1 qualifies as an ORF whose function is uncertain. The CDR3 extends over 14 amino acids. V lost 8 bases and J 0 bases, leaving 8 bases between the germline ends. The CDR3 region is CASYEYSGANVLTF. In DNA, the CDR3 is TGCGCCAGCTACGAGTACTCTGGGGCCAACGTCCTGACTTTC.